The clone carrying this T cell receptor (beta chain) was detected only a few times. Its antigen is undetermined. V was trimmed by 1 base and J by 2 bases, leaving 9 bases between them. Looked up from germline, CDR1 is MNHNS and CDR2 is SASEGT. The CDR3 is made up of 15 amino acids. The PCR ran on 60 Vbeta and 13 Jbeta primers. Measured with immunoSEQ multiplex PCR; TCRdb has only the in-frame clones, and not every one. The sample carries approximately 160,000 clones, about 75% recorded once. These data are taken from a study of cytomegalovirus exposure and HLA in healthy donors. Study-wide background: Sequencing of roughly 180 million T cells in an earlier analysis found under 120 million unique TCR beta sequences. Overall study findings and caveats: An analysis was carried out at a later point. It showed that HLA-associated TCR beta chains were more clonally expanded than equally common non-associated chains. The sole available immune exposure information was CMV serostatus.

Input material: PBMCs. The TCR originated in a male donor in good health and CMV-seronegative. The V call is TRBV6-1, the J call TRBJ1-5, with no clear D. CDR3 residues: CASSEGYSRNQPQHF. In nucleotides, the CDR3 is TGTGCCAGCAGTGAAGGTTATTCCCGCAATCAGCCCCAGCATTTT.